Listed below are T cell receptor beta chains from one sample, sequenced in a study of OX40 agonist ivuxolimab in advanced cancers. This table comes from immunoSEQ multiplex PCR, and its TCRdb copy is limited to in-frame clones, with some not included. The table has tens of thousands of clones, approximately 84% seen once. The material was CD4+ or CD8+ T cells sorted from blood, obtained in a trial of the OX40 agonist ivuxolimab. The receptors were gathered from an adult with an advanced solid tumor such as melanoma, head and neck, liver or kidney cancer. The CDR3 runs from the conserved cysteine through the conserved F or W. D genes are given only for firm matches. Not every row has a clone size; where given, it reads once, few, many or a size class.

v_call	clone_size	d_call	j_call	cdr3_aa	cdr3_nt
TRBV7-9	-	-	TRBJ2-2	CASSFRGGTGELFF	TGTGCCAGCAGCTTCAGGGGTGGCACCGGGGAGCTGTTTTTT
TRBV19	-	-	TRBJ1-5	CASSIWTVANQPQHF	TGTGCCAGTAGTATCTGGACAGTTGCCAATCAGCCCCAGCATTTT
TRBV7-6	-	TRBD1	TRBJ2-7	CASSLAGTGGYEQYF	TGTGCCAGCAGCTTAGCCGGGACAGGGGGGTACGAGCAGTACTTC
TRBV6-1	-	TRBD2	TRBJ2-1	CASRTGLAGASEQFF	TGTGCCAGCAGGACGGGACTAGCGGGAGCCAGTGAGCAGTTCTTC
TRBV6-1	-	-	TRBJ2-7	CASSERMGGPYEQYF	TGTGCCAGCAGTGAAAGAATGGGGGGGCCCTACGAGCAGTACTTC
TRBV7-2	-	-	TRBJ2-1	CASSLDWTRGNEQFF	TGTGCCAGCAGCTTAGACTGGACCCGAGGGAATGAGCAGTTCTTC
TRBV10-3	-	TRBD1	TRBJ2-1	CAISESPGGGIEQFF	TGTGCCATCAGTGAGTCGCCAGGGGGCGGGATTGAGCAGTTCTTC
TRBV29-1	-	TRBD2	TRBJ2-1	CSVEVGGGRRDEQFF	TGCAGCGTTGAAGTAGGCGGCGGGAGAAGGGATGAGCAGTTCTTC
TRBV6-5	-	-	TRBJ1-2	CASSSLDQGDGYTF	TGTGCCAGCAGTTCCCTCGACCAGGGAGATGGCTACACCTTC
TRBV5-1	-	TRBD2	TRBJ2-7	CASSESGSYEQYF	TGCGCCAGCAGCGAGAGCGGGAGTTACGAGCAGTACTTC
TRBV7-2	-	TRBD1	TRBJ2-1	CASSTGQGVYNEQFF	TGTGCCAGCAGCACCGGACAGGGGGTGTACAATGAGCAGTTCTTC
TRBV7-3	-	-	TRBJ2-2	CASSLTSENTGELFF	TGTGCCAGCAGCTTAACGTCGGAGAACACCGGGGAGCTGTTTTTT
TRBV30	-	-	TRBJ1-1	CAWSPLRNTEAFF	TGTGCCTGGAGTCCACTTAGGAACACTGAAGCTTTCTTT
TRBV28	-	-	TRBJ1-3	CASSIWYRESSGNTIYF	TGTGCCAGCAGTATATGGTACAGGGAAAGCTCTGGAAACACCATATATTTT
TRBV5-4	-	TRBD2	TRBJ2-1	CASSRTSGQDNEQFF	TGTGCCAGCAGCCGGACTAGCGGGCAGGACAATGAGCAGTTCTTC
TRBV5-1	-	TRBD2	TRBJ2-7	CASSSSRGGETYEQYF	TGCGCCAGCAGCTCAAGTCGGGGGGGAGAGACCTACGAGCAGTACTTC
TRBV7-9	once	-	TRBJ1-1	CASSLYWDTEAFF	TGTGCCAGCAGTCTCTATTGGGACACTGAAGCTTTCTTT
TRBV7-7	-	TRBD2	TRBJ2-3	CASSILAGESLDTQYF	TGTGCTAGCAGCATACTAGCGGGAGAATCATTAGATACGCAGTATTTT
TRBV27	-	-	TRBJ2-1	CASSFRDSNEQFF	TGTGCCAGCAGTTTTCGAGACTCCAATGAGCAGTTCTTC
TRBV7-9	-	-	TRBJ1-2	CASSLGKNYTF	TGTGCCAGCAGCTTAGGAAAAAATTACACCTTC
TRBV11-3	-	-	TRBJ1-3	CASSLVNTIYF	TGTGCCAGCAGCTTAGTGAACACCATATATTTT
TRBV28	-	TRBD2	TRBJ2-2	CASSLTSGTDTGELFF	TGTGCCAGCAGTCTAACTAGCGGGACAGACACCGGGGAGCTGTTTTTT
TRBV5-8	-	TRBD2	TRBJ2-7	CASSLMRGLAGGPYEQYF	TGTGCCAGCAGCTTGATGCGGGGACTAGCGGGAGGCCCCTACGAGCAGTACTTC
TRBV19	-	TRBD2	TRBJ2-1	CASSTTSGRAFNEQFF	TGTGCCAGTAGTACTACTAGCGGGAGGGCCTTCAATGAGCAGTTCTTC
TRBV29-1	-	TRBD2	TRBJ2-3	CSVEGLAGVSTDTQYF	TGCAGCGTTGAAGGACTAGCGGGAGTGAGCACAGATACGCAGTATTTT
TRBV7-3	-	TRBD2	TRBJ2-1	CASSTGTSGINEQFF	TGTGCCAGCAGTACCGGGACTAGCGGGATCAATGAGCAGTTCTTC
TRBV20-1	-	-	TRBJ2-1	CSASLREEQFF	TGCAGTGCTAGTTTGAGGGAAGAGCAGTTCTTC
TRBV27	-	TRBD2	TRBJ2-1	CASSRASGSPHEQFF	TGTGCCAGCAGCCGAGCTAGCGGGAGTCCTCATGAGCAGTTCTTC